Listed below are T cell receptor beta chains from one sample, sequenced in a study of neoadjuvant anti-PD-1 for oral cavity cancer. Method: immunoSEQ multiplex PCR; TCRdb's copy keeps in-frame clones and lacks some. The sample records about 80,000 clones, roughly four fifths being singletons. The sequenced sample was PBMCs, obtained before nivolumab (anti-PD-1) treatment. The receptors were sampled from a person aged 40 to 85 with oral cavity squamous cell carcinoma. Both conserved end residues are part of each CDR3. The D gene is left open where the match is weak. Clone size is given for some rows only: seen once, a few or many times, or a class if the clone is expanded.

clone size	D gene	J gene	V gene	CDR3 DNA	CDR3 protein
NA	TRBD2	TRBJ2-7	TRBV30	TGTGCCTGGAGTGTCTTAGCGGGGGGGGAGCAGTACTTC	CAWSVLAGGEQYF
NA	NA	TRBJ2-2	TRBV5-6	TGTGCCAGCAGCTTGGGCCAACAGGGTTGGGACACCGGGGAGCTGTTTTTT	CASSLGQQGWDTGELFF
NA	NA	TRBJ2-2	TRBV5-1	TGCGCCAGCAGCGCGGCTTTGGTCGGGGAGCTGTTTTTT	CASSAALVGELFF
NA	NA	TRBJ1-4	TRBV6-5	TGTGCCACAAAGGGCCTAGGAAATGAAAAACTGTTTTTT	CATKGLGNEKLFF
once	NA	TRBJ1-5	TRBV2	TGTGCCACTAGGGGTTGGCGGGGGTCCGATCAGCCCCAGCATTTT	CATRGWRGSDQPQHF
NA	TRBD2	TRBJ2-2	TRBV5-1	TGCGCCAGCAGCGTAATAGCGGGCCTGAACACCGGGGAGCTGTTTTTT	CASSVIAGLNTGELFF
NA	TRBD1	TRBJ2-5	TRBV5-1	TGCGCCAGCAGCTCGGGACAGGGGCAAGAGACCCAGTACTTC	CASSSGQGQETQYF
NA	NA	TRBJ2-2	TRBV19	TGTGCCAGTAGTATAGATTGGCGGGGGAACACCGGGGAGCTGTTTTTT	CASSIDWRGNTGELFF
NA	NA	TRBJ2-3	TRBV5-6	TGTGCCAGCAGCTTGACAGGGACCTCAGATACGCAGTATTTT	CASSLTGTSDTQYF
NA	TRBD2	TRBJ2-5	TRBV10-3	TGTGCCATCAGTGGGCTAGCGGGCGAAGAGACCCAGTACTTC	CAISGLAGEETQYF
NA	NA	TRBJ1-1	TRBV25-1	TGTGCCAGCAGTCTAGGCACTGCTGAAGCTTTCTTT	CASSLGTAEAFF
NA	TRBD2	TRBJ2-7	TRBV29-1	TGCAGCGTTGCCGGGAGGGTGGATGGTCCTACCTACGAGCAGTACTTC	CSVAGRVDGPTYEQYF
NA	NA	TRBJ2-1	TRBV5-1	TGCGCCAGCAGCTTGGCCCGGGATCTATGGGGCAATGAGCAGTTCTTC	CASSLARDLWGNEQFF
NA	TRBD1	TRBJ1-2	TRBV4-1	TGCGCCAGCAGCCAAGGGGACAGATACTATGGCTACACCTTC	CASSQGDRYYGYTF
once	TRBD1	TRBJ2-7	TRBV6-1	TGTGCCAGCAGTCCCCGTACAGGGGCGCGGTACGAGCAGTACTTC	CASSPRTGARYEQYF
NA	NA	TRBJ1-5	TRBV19	TGTGCCAGTAGTACAGGCAATCAGCCCCAGCATTTT	CASSTGNQPQHF
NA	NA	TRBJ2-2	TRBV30	TGTGCCTGGAGGAGGGGGGATCGCACCGGGGAGCTGTTTTTT	CAWRRGDRTGELFF
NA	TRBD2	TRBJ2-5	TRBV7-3	TGTGCCAGCAGCTTGACTAGCGGGACGGAGACCCAGTACTTC	CASSLTSGTETQYF
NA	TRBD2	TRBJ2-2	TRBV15	TGTGCCACCAGCAGAGACCCGTATAGCGGGACGGACACCGGGGAGCTGTTTTTT	CATSRDPYSGTDTGELFF
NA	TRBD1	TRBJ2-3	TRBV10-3	TGTGCCATCCTAGATGGGACAGCTAGCACAGATACGCAGTATTTT	CAILDGTASTDTQYF
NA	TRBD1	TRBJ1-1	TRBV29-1	TGCAGCGTTCGGGACAGATTGAACACTGAAGCTTTCTTT	CSVRDRLNTEAFF
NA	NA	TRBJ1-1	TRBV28	TGTGCCAGCAGCCCCGTCCAGGGAGGGTTAACTGAAGCTTTCTTT	CASSPVQGGLTEAFF
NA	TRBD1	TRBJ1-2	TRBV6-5	TGTGCCAGCAGCTTACAGGGGGGTGGCTACACCTTC	CASSLQGGGYTF
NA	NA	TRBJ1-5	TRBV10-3	TGTGCCATCAGTGAAAGGCCTAATCAGCCCCAGCATTTT	CAISERPNQPQHF
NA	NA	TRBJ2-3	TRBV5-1	TGCGCCAACCCTTGGAGGGGCACAGATACGCAGTATTTT	CANPWRGTDTQYF
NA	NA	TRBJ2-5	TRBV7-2	TGTGCCAGCAGCCAGGACGGGAGGACCCAGTACTTC	CASSQDGRTQYF
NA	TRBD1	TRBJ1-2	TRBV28	TGTGCCAGCAGTTTCCTTCCGGTGGACAGGGGCCCGTATGGCTACACCTTC	CASSFLPVDRGPYGYTF
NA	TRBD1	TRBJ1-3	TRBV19	TGTGCCAGTAGTATAGCACCCGGACAGGTTCGCGGCTCTGGAAACACCATATATTTT	CASSIAPGQVRGSGNTIYF
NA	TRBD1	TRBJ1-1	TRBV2	TGTGCCAGCAGTTTAACAGGGGGCAGAGCTGAAGCTTTCTTT	CASSLTGGRAEAFF
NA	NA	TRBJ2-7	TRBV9	TGTGCCAACTTCCCCGAGCAGTACTTC	CANFPEQYF
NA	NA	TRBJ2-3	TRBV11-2	TGTGCCAGCAGCTCCCAAGGAAACAGAGATACGCAGTATTTT	CASSSQGNRDTQYF
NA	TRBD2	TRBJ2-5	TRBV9	TGTGCCAGCAGCGTGGCTAGCGGGGGGCAAGAGACCCAGTACTTC	CASSVASGGQETQYF
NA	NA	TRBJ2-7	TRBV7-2	TGTGCCAGCAGCTTAGTCGGGACTGCTATTGACGAGCAGTACTTC	CASSLVGTAIDEQYF
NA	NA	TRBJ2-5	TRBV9	TGTGCCAGCAGCGTAGGGGTCGGCGCTGCCGAGACTGGAGAGACCCAGTACTTC	CASSVGVGAAETGETQYF
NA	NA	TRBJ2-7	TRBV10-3	TGTGCCATCAGTGAAGTCGACAGAACCCACGAGCAGTACTTC	CAISEVDRTHEQYF
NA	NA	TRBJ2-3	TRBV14	TGTGCCAGCAGCCAAGATCAGCTAGGCACAGATACGCAGTATTTT	CASSQDQLGTDTQYF
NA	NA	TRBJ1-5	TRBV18	TGTGCCAGCTCACCAGGGGGGCCCCCAAATCAGCCCCAGCATTTT	CASSPGGPPNQPQHF
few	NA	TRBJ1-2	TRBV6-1	TGTGCCAGCAGTGTGGTCGCAGCCTATGGCTACACCTTC	CASSVVAAYGYTF
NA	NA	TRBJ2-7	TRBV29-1	TGCAGCGTTTTGGGGCAACTCTACGAGCAGTACTTC	CSVLGQLYEQYF
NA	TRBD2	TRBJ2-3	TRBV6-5	TGTGCCAGCAGTCTGGGGACTAGCGTAACAGATACGCAGTATTTT	CASSLGTSVTDTQYF